This T cell receptor (beta chain) was captured in a study of T cells in Graves' hyperthyroidism and ophthalmopathy. The investigators amplified TCR beta CDR3 regions from RNA transcripts. First-round RT-PCR with HTBI primers amplified the TCR CDR3 region. TCRdb re-called the multiplex PCR reads with MiXCR, one entry per CDR3 protein. In the table there are 250,000 to 350,000 distinct CDR3 sequences, approximately 15% of which are singletons. The CDR3 contains 14 residues. Looked up from germline, CDR1 is MNHEY and CDR2 is SMNVEV (reference sequence). With V trimmed by 8 bases and J by 5 bases, 10 bases remained unmatched. Regarding this clonotype: This may arise from a read error, as a much more abundant clone is one base away.

The receptor was derived from a man between 25 and 39 years old with Graves' hyperthyroidism. Specimen: blood. The J gene is TRBJ2-5, the V gene TRBV27; 8 nucleotides match TRBD1. The CDR3 reads CASGPGGAVETQYF. The CDR3 DNA is TGTGCCAGCGGACCAGGGGGCGCGGTGGAGACCCAGTACTTC.